A single sample gave rise to the 10 T cell receptor beta chains below, sequenced in a study of T cell changes during pregnancy in multiple sclerosis (dated by TCRdb to the late 2010s). The library was prepared using the immunoSEQ multiplex PCR assay. In TCRdb, the immuneACCESS table is reduced to in-frame sequences with V and J assigned. These tables do not hold every clone; where another copy was compared, an unresolved V gene accounts for under half, and the others remain unexplained. This sample lists some 68,000 clones; about 91% were detected once. The top ten clones comprise approximately 1.4% of the sample. The input for sequencing was peripheral blood, taken in the second trimester of pregnancy. The receptors derive from a female donor in good health, enrolled as a control in a pregnancy study.

The chain links TRBV2 to TRBJ2-7, with D possibly matching TRBD2 (6 bases). V was trimmed by 10 bases and J by 3 bases, leaving 13 bases between them. This CDR3 is 12 amino acids long. Germline loops: CDR1 SNHLY, CDR2 FYNNEI. CDR3 coding DNA: TGTGCCACCGCGGGGTCCTACTACGAGCAGTACTTC. Translated: CATAGSYYEQYF. The full variable domain, rest sourced from reference TRBV2 and TRBJ2-7, is EPEVTQTPSHQVTQMGQEVILRCVPISNHLYFYWYRQILGQKVEFLVSFYNNEISEKSEIFDDQFSVERPDGSNFTLKIRSTKLEDSAMYFCATAGSYYEQYFGPGTRLTVT.

Here the CDR3 DNA reads TGTGCCAGCAGCCTCCTTAGCTCGAGAGGCAACAATGAGCAGTTCTTC. It encodes CASSLLSSRGNNEQFF. The V and J genes are TRBV7-2 and TRBJ2-1; D uncertain. Germline CDR1 reads SGHTA; CDR2 reads FQGNSA. Trimming left V 5 bases short and J 5 bases short, with 19 bases between. The CDR3 totals 16 residues.

This sequence joins TRBV7-9 and TRBJ1-6; 7 bases are shared with TRBD1. V lost 4 bases, J lost 7 bases, and 7 bases stayed unmatched. This CDR3 has 15 residues. The germline V gene encodes CDR1 SEHNR and CDR2 FQNEAQ (reference sequence). The CDR3 sequence: CASSYQTGKNSPLHF. CDR3 coding DNA: TGTGCCAGCAGCTACCAGACAGGGAAGAATTCACCCCTCCACTTT.

The chain couples TRBV7-9 to TRBJ2-7, with no clear D. Per the germline V gene, CDR1 is SEHNR and CDR2 is FQNEAQ (reference sequence). Between the trimmed V and J ends, which lost 4 bases and 4 bases, there was a span of 14 bases. The CDR3 is 14 amino acids. The CDR3 DNA follows: TGTGCCAGCAGCTACTTAGTTACTGATTACGAGCAGTACTTC. Translated, it gives CASSYLVTDYEQYF.

V usage is TRBV7-3 and J usage is TRBJ2-7, with D possibly matching TRBD1 (6 bases). Germline V CDR1 and CDR2: SGHTA, FQGTGA. The CDR3 extends over 19 amino acids. Trimming took off 6 bases at V and 4 bases at J, with 31 bases between the two ends. This CDR3 is CASRFEQGSLFRSLYEQYF. CDR3 DNA sequence: TGTGCCAGCAGATTCGAACAGGGATCTTTATTTCGATCCCTTTACGAGCAGTACTTC.

This clone was seen only once. The chain uses TRBV6-5 and TRBJ2-1; maybe TRBD2 (6 bases). The CDR3 is made up of 13 amino acids. V was shortened by 0 bases and J by 8 bases, with 8 bases between the two germline ends. The germline V gene has CDR1 MNHEY and CDR2 SVGAGI. The CDR3 protein is CASSYSGGHEQFF. Here the CDR3 DNA reads TGTGCCAGCAGTTACTCCGGGGGTCATGAGCAGTTCTTC.

V gene TRBV7-3 combines with J gene TRBJ2-7; 10 positions agree with TRBD2. V trimming: 0 bases; J trimming: 6 bases; junction bases outside the gene matches: 11. This CDR3 is built from 17 residues. Germline V gene sequence: CDR1 SGHTA, CDR2 FQGTGA. CDR3 nucleotide sequence: TGTGCCAGCAGCTTAACGTTACTAGCGGGAAGTAGTGTCGAGCAGTACTTC. It codes for CASSLTLLAGSSVEQYF.

V is TRBV5-1 and J is TRBJ1-1, with 9 bases matching TRBD1. Looked up from germline, CDR1 is SGHRS and CDR2 is YFSETQ. This CDR3 is built from 12 residues. J gave up 4 bases and V 5 bases, and 0 bases lay outside the gene matches. DNA for the CDR3: TGCGCCAGCAGGACAGGGGGCACTGAAGCTTTCTTT. Translating it yields CASRTGGTEAFF.

V usage is TRBV9 and J usage is TRBJ2-3, with a weak D call TRBD1 (8 bases). V was pared by 1 base and J by 6 bases, with 18 bases between. Germline V CDR1 and CDR2: SGDLS, YYNGEE. CDR3 size: 16 residues. Here the CDR3 DNA reads TGTGCCAGCAGCGTAACAGGGGGGGATTGGTCCGATACGCAGTATTTT. It specifies CASSVTGGDWSDTQYF.

The rearrangement joins TRBV2 to TRBJ2-7; 7 nucleotides match TRBD1. This CDR3 is 13 amino acids long. Germline values: CDR1 SNHLY, CDR2 FYNNEI. Trimming removed 6 bases from V and 0 bases from J; junction bases left unmatched: 2. In DNA form, the CDR3 reads TGTGCCAGCAGGAACAGGGGCTCCTACGAGCAGTACTTC. As protein: CASRNRGSYEQYF.